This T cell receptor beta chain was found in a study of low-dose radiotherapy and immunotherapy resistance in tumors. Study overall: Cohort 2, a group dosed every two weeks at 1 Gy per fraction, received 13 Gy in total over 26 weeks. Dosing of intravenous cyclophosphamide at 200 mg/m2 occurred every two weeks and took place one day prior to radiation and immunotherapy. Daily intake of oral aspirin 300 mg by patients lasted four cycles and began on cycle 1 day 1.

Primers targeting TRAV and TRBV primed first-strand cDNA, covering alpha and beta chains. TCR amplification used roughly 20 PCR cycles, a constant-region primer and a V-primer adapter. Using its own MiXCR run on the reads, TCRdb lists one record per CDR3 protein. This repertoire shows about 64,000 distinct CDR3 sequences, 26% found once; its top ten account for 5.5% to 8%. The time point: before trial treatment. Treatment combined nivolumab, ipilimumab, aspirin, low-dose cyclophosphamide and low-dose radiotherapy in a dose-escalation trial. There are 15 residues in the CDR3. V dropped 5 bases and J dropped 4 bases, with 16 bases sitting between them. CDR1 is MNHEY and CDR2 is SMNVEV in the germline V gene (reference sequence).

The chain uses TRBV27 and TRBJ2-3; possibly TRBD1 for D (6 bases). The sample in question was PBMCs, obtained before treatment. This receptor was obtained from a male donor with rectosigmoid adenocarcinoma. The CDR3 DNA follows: TGTGCCAGCAGTCCTAGGGGGTTAGGGGCAGATACGCAGTATTTT. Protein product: CASSPRGLGADTQYF.